This T cell receptor (beta chain) appears in the sequencing data of a study of shared clonotypes between healthy human individuals. CDR3 size: 15 residues. Germline CDR1 and CDR2: LGHNA and YSLEER. J gave up 6 bases and V 0 bases, and 4 bases lay outside the gene matches. Every donor, a Caucasian adult, lived in Nashville, Tennessee. In the CD4+ fraction, cells were divided into CD45RA+ naive and CD45RA-negative memory subsets. Notes on this clone: The antigen is unknown.

Whole-study results and caveats: In general, naive subsets displayed greater estimated richness than memory subsets did. Donors were few, which limited the genetic and exposure-history diversity represented.

Here immunoSEQ multiplex PCR was the method, and the copy in TCRdb shows in-frame clones only, minus some. The sample contains roughly 2.5 million clones, more than 80% of which appear only once. Sequencing was carried out using naive CD4+ T cells sorted from blood. As for subset: CD45RA+ positively selected. The chain combines TRBV4-3 with TRBJ2-2, with 7 bases matching TRBD1. This sequence was found in a young man in good health. The CDR3 DNA reads as TGCGCCAGCAGCCAAGATGGGACAGTACCCGGGGAGCTGTTTTTT. This translates into CASSQDGTVPGELFF.